The rows below give T cell receptor beta chains drawn from one sample of a study of blood T cell repertoires in COVID-19. Using immunoSEQ multiplex PCR, the repertoire was profiled, and TCRdb retains in-frame clones only, with some absent. This table has 100,000 or so clones, approximately 86% appearing once. Material for sequencing was PBMCs or T cells enriched from blood (not recorded which). The receptors originated from a woman aged 45-60 years who had recovered from COVID-19. Both conserved end residues are part of each CDR3. The order of the fields is J gene, clone size, V gene, D gene, CDR3 DNA, CDR3 protein. The D gene is left open where the match is weak. Clone size is given for some rows only: seen once, a few or many times, or a class if the clone is expanded.

j_gene: TRBJ1-1
abundance: NA
v_gene: TRBV28
d_gene: TRBD1
CDR3nt: TGTGCCAGCAGTTTCGAGACAGGGGGCAGGGACACTGAAGCTTTCTTT
CDR3aa: CASSFETGGRDTEAFF

j_gene: TRBJ1-5
abundance: NA
v_gene: TRBV7-9
d_gene: TRBD1
CDR3nt: TGTGCCAGCAGCTCCGATCAGGGGGCCAATCAGCCCCAGCATTTT
CDR3aa: CASSSDQGANQPQHF

j_gene: TRBJ2-3
abundance: NA
v_gene: TRBV2
d_gene: TRBD2
CDR3nt: TGTGCCAGCACGGGAAGCGGGAGGGCCTCAGATACGCAGTATTTT
CDR3aa: CASTGSGRASDTQYF

j_gene: TRBJ2-1
abundance: NA
v_gene: TRBV5-1
d_gene: TRBD1
CDR3nt: TGCGCCAGCAGAGCGCCCGGGACAGGGAGTAAGGAGCAGTTCTTC
CDR3aa: CASRAPGTGSKEQFF

j_gene: TRBJ1-6
abundance: NA
v_gene: TRBV28
d_gene: NA
CDR3nt: TGTCCAACAGGGACTAGCTCCTATAATTCACCCCTCCACTTT
CDR3aa: CPTGTSSYNSPLHF

j_gene: TRBJ1-1
abundance: NA
v_gene: TRBV28
d_gene: NA
CDR3nt: TGTGCCAGCACCGACATCAGGGACTCATACACTGAAGCTTTCTTT
CDR3aa: CASTDIRDSYTEAFF

j_gene: TRBJ2-1
abundance: NA
v_gene: TRBV3-1/TRBV3-2
d_gene: TRBD1
CDR3nt: TGTGCCAGCAGCGACTTTGGACAGGGGGCCGGTGAGCAGTTCTTC
CDR3aa: CASSDFGQGAGEQFF

j_gene: TRBJ1-2
abundance: NA
v_gene: TRBV28
d_gene: NA
CDR3nt: TGTGCCAGCAGTTTAGGAGGTGGTGGCTACACCTTC
CDR3aa: CASSLGGGGYTF

j_gene: TRBJ1-2
abundance: NA
v_gene: TRBV13
d_gene: NA
CDR3nt: TGTGCCAGCAGCTCTCAACCGCAGTTCTTCTTCGGCTACACCTTC
CDR3aa: CASSSQPQFFFGYTF

j_gene: TRBJ2-1
abundance: NA
v_gene: TRBV15
d_gene: NA
CDR3nt: TGTGCCACCAGCAGAGAGAGGCCAGGGTGGTACAATGAGCAGTTCTTC
CDR3aa: CATSRERPGWYNEQFF

j_gene: TRBJ1-2
abundance: NA
v_gene: TRBV10-3
d_gene: NA
CDR3nt: TGTGCCATCAGTGAGTCTAACCGAGAGGAGGGCTACACCTTC
CDR3aa: CAISESNREEGYTF

j_gene: TRBJ2-4
abundance: NA
v_gene: TRBV12-1
d_gene: NA
CDR3nt: TGTGCCACCGAACCGACAGGGGCCAAGAAAAACATTCAGTACTTC
CDR3aa: CATEPTGAKKNIQYF

j_gene: TRBJ2-2
abundance: NA
v_gene: TRBV3-1/TRBV3-2
d_gene: TRBD1
CDR3nt: TGTGCCAGCAGCCCCCCGGACAGGGACACCGGGGAGCTGTTTTTT
CDR3aa: CASSPPDRDTGELFF

j_gene: TRBJ2-3
abundance: once
v_gene: TRBV11-1
d_gene: NA
CDR3nt: TGTGCCAGCAGCTTATGGGGGGGCGCGGCAGATACGCAGTATTTT
CDR3aa: CASSLWGGAADTQYF

j_gene: TRBJ2-7
abundance: NA
v_gene: TRBV5-4
d_gene: NA
CDR3nt: TGTGCCAGCAGCTTGCTGTCCTACGAGCAGTACTTC
CDR3aa: CASSLLSYEQYF

j_gene: TRBJ2-7
abundance: NA
v_gene: TRBV10-3
d_gene: TRBD1
CDR3nt: TGTGCCATCAGTGGTGGACAGGGGGCTTCCTACGAGCAGTACTTC
CDR3aa: CAISGGQGASYEQYF

j_gene: TRBJ1-6
abundance: NA
v_gene: TRBV28
d_gene: TRBD1
CDR3nt: TGTGCCAGCACCCGAACCGGGACAGGGGGCACTGCTTCACCCCTCCACTTT
CDR3aa: CASTRTGTGGTASPLHF

j_gene: TRBJ1-1
abundance: few
v_gene: TRBV2
d_gene: NA
CDR3nt: TGTGCCAGCAGTGGGACAGCGGATAGTAAGAACACTGAAGCTTTCTTT
CDR3aa: CASSGTADSKNTEAFF

j_gene: TRBJ2-7
abundance: NA
v_gene: TRBV7-9
d_gene: NA
CDR3nt: TGTGCCAGCAGCTCAAGTAGAGGCGGGGTTTACTACGAGCAGTACTTC
CDR3aa: CASSSSRGGVYYEQYF

j_gene: TRBJ1-1
abundance: NA
v_gene: TRBV11-2
d_gene: TRBD1
CDR3nt: TGTGCCAGCAGCTCATACAGGGGGCGCGAAGGCACTGAAGCTTTCTTT
CDR3aa: CASSSYRGREGTEAFF

j_gene: TRBJ2-2
abundance: NA
v_gene: TRBV7-6
d_gene: TRBD2
CDR3nt: TGTGCCAGCAGCTTAGGCCCTCAAGGACTAGCTCACGCGAACACCGGGGAGCTGTTTTTT
CDR3aa: CASSLGPQGLAHANTGELFF

j_gene: TRBJ1-6
abundance: medium-sized
v_gene: TRBV6-4
d_gene: NA
CDR3nt: TGTGCCAGCAGTGACCGGGAGAATTCACCCCTCCACTTT
CDR3aa: CASSDRENSPLHF

j_gene: TRBJ1-2
abundance: NA
v_gene: TRBV7-8
d_gene: NA
CDR3nt: TGTGCCAGCAGCTTTTATTCAGGGTCTAATGGCTACACCTTC
CDR3aa: CASSFYSGSNGYTF

j_gene: TRBJ1-4
abundance: NA
v_gene: TRBV20-1
d_gene: TRBD1
CDR3nt: TGCAGTGCTAGTTTAAGTTGGGTGCAGGGGGCCGGGGATGAAAAACTGTTTTTT
CDR3aa: CSASLSWVQGAGDEKLFF

j_gene: TRBJ2-3
abundance: NA
v_gene: TRBV20-1
d_gene: NA
CDR3nt: TGCAGTGCTAGTATACTCAACCCGCGGGGCACAGATACGCAGTATTTT
CDR3aa: CSASILNPRGTDTQYF

j_gene: TRBJ2-7
abundance: NA
v_gene: TRBV6-5
d_gene: TRBD2
CDR3nt: TGTGCCAGCAGTTACGTGACTAGCGGGGCGGGGGGCGAGCAGTACTTC
CDR3aa: CASSYVTSGAGGEQYF

j_gene: TRBJ1-1
abundance: few
v_gene: TRBV24-1
d_gene: NA
CDR3nt: TGTGCCACCAGTGCCAGCACAGGGAACACTGAAGCTTTCTTT
CDR3aa: CATSASTGNTEAFF

j_gene: TRBJ1-2
abundance: NA
v_gene: TRBV20-1
d_gene: TRBD1
CDR3nt: TGCAGTGCTAGTGTAAGGGGGCAGAATGGCTACACCTTC
CDR3aa: CSASVRGQNGYTF